This T cell receptor beta chain was observed in a study of T cells in Graves' hyperthyroidism and ophthalmopathy. Looked up from germline, CDR1 is LGHDT and CDR2 is YNNKEL (reference sequence). This CDR3 region has 15 residues. The junction had 5 bases not matched to a gene; V was cut back by 1 base and J by 5 bases. Study findings and constraints: Ophthalmopathy and stable hyperthyroidism were told apart by a 13 V-J model.

On this clonotype: As yet, its antigen is unknown.

RNA transcripts were the template for amplifying TCR beta CDR3 regions. Carried out on the TCR CDR3, a first-round RT-PCR used the HTBI primer set. Each CDR3 protein is one row after TCRdb ran MiXCR on the multiplex PCR reads. The table has around 700,000 distinct CDR3 sequences, about 19% seen once. The patients, who ranged from 18 to 65 in age, presented with newly diagnosed hyperthyroidism lasting under 2 months. The TCR was taken from a woman aged 50 to 60 with Graves' hyperthyroidism that later progressed to Graves' ophthalmopathy. This rearrangement joins TRBV3-1 to TRBJ2-5; 9 bases match TRBD2. Input material: blood. This chain's CDR3 is CASSQVSLAGETQYF. The CDR3 nucleotides are TGTGCCAGCAGCCAAGTATCCCTAGCGGGGGAGACCCAGTACTTC.